This T cell receptor beta chain was identified in a study of blood T cell repertoires in COVID-19. Followed over time, Seattle patients had been enrolled while infection was active. Trimming at V came to 2 bases and at J to 0 bases, leaving 7 bases not matched to a gene. The CDR3 extends over 17 amino acids. CDR1 is MDHEN and CDR2 is SYDVKM in the germline V gene. Profiled with immunoSEQ multiplex PCR; TCRdb holds only in-frame clones, not every one. The repertoire holds about 260,000 clones, with about 91% as singletons. The specimen sequenced was peripheral blood. The J gene is TRBJ1-5, the V gene TRBV28; 7 positions match TRBD1. This clonotype was sampled from a person under 35 with COVID-19, enrolled during active disease. The CDR3 DNA follows: TGTGCCAGCAGTTTAGGGGACAGCCCAATTAGCAATCAGCCCCAGCATTTT. Amino acid sequence: CASSLGDSPISNQPQHF.